Listed here are 28 T cell receptor beta chains from one sample, sequenced in a study of PD-1 blockade in classical Hodgkin lymphoma. Measured with immunoSEQ multiplex PCR; TCRdb has only the in-frame clones, and not every one. Altogether 50,000 to 75,000 clones are present, more than 70% being singletons, with the ten largest covering 5.4%. Relapse after autologous stem cell transplantation occurred in every patient, and brentuximab vedotin exposure varied. The material was peripheral blood mononuclear cells (PBMCs), obtained before the second cycle of nivolumab. The receptors originated from a human donor with classical Hodgkin lymphoma.

The V gene is TRBV28, the J gene TRBJ1-2; D not certain. The CDR3 contains 13 residues. V dropped 6 bases and J dropped 2 bases, with 10 bases sitting between them. Looked up from germline, CDR1 is MDHEN and CDR2 is SYDVKM. The CDR3 DNA reads as TGTGCCAGCAGCCAGGACGGAAACTATGGCTACACCTTC. Its protein product is CASSQDGNYGYTF.

The V and J genes are TRBV27 and TRBJ2-5; no clear D. V lost 5 bases and J 5 bases, leaving 15 bases between the germline ends. CDR1 MNHEY and CDR2 SMNVEV come from the germline V gene (reference sequence). The length of the CDR3 is 14 residues. The CDR3 sequence: CASSLGPVRETQYF. Here the CDR3 DNA reads TGTGCCAGCAGTCTCGGGCCAGTAAGGGAGACCCAGTACTTC.

V and J are TRBV19 and TRBJ2-2, with 8 bases fitting TRBD2. Germline lookup yields CDR1 LNHDA and CDR2 SQIVND (reference sequence). The CDR3 contains 16 residues. V was pared by 7 bases and J by 6 bases, with 13 bases of the junction left unmatched. The CDR3 nucleotides read TGTGCCAGTACCTCACACCGGGGGGGTCTCCCCGGGGAGCTGTTTTTT. It encodes CASTSHRGGLPGELFF.

The J gene is TRBJ1-2, the V gene TRBV6-6; TRBD1 matches at 11 bases. Germline lookup yields CDR1 MNHNY and CDR2 SVGAGI (reference sequence). This CDR3 has 15 residues. V lost 5 bases and J lost 4; bases outside the gene matches: 6. The CDR3, as DNA: TGTGCCAGCAGTGCCCCCGGACAGGGGGCCTATGGCTACACCTTC. Its protein product is CASSAPGQGAYGYTF.

This clone occurred once. This chain joins TRBV5-1 and TRBJ2-2; D remains ambiguous. Germline loops: CDR1 SGHRS, CDR2 YFSETQ. V lost 6 bases to trimming and J lost 0 bases, with 9 bases between them. The CDR3 is 14 amino acids. CDR3 protein: CASKGHANTGELFF. The CDR3 DNA follows: TGCGCCAGCAAAGGGCACGCGAACACCGGGGAGCTGTTTTTT.

The V call is TRBV11-2, the J call TRBJ2-3, with D unresolved. Germline V gives CDR1 SGHAT, CDR2 FQNNGV. The CDR3 covers 11 residues. Between the trimmed V and J ends, which lost 1 base and 12 bases, there was a span of 8 bases. CDR3 sequence (DNA): TGTGCCAGCAGCTTAGTCAGTTTTCAGTATTTT. This encodes CASSLVSFQYF.

This clone was seen a single time. The J gene is TRBJ2-5, the V gene TRBV27; 10 nucleotides line up with TRBD2. J was trimmed by 5 bases and V by 0 bases; bases with no gene match: 6. Germline V gene data show CDR1 as MNHEY and CDR2 as SMNVEV (reference sequence). The CDR3 totals 16 residues. The CDR3 reads CASSLSSGGARETQYF. CDR3 sequence (DNA): TGTGCCAGCAGTTTATCGAGCGGGGGGGCCCGGGAGACCCAGTACTTC.

This chain's CDR3 is CASDRTGDTGELFF. CDR3 DNA: TGCGCCAGCGACAGGACAGGGGACACCGGGGAGCTGTTTTTT. The chain joins TRBV5-1 to TRBJ2-2, with 9 bases fitting TRBD1. Per germline, CDR1 SGHRS and CDR2 YFSETQ. Trimming took 7 bases from V and 3 from J; bases not matched to a gene: 4. The CDR3 extends over 14 amino acids.

The chain couples TRBV6-6 to TRBJ1-1, with 7 bases fitting TRBD1. V shed 2 bases, J shed 6 bases, and the junction held 3 bases outside the gene matches. Per germline, CDR1 MNHNY and CDR2 SVGAGI (reference sequence). The CDR3 is 13 amino acids. The CDR3 DNA is TGTGCCAGCAGTTACCCCACAGGGGCTGAAGCTTTCTTT. Protein product: CASSYPTGAEAFF.

The V call is TRBV28, the J call TRBJ2-5, with 9 bases that match TRBD2. The CDR3 sequence is 16 residues long. Germline V gene sequence: CDR1 MDHEN, CDR2 SYDVKM. Trimming cost V 1 base and J 2 bases; bases outside gene matches: 5. In nucleotides, the CDR3 is TGTGCCAGCAGTTTATCCCCAGCGGGGGGACAAGAGACCCAGTACTTC. Protein sequence: CASSLSPAGGQETQYF.

The chain links TRBV6-5 to TRBJ1-1; D is possibly TRBD1 (5 bases). From germline, CDR1 is MNHEY and CDR2 SVGAGI. V lost 6 bases, J lost 1 base, and 12 bases lay in between. The CDR3 totals 14 residues. CDR3 in DNA: TGTGCCAGCAGCCTGGAGAGGGGGAACACTGAAGCTTTCTTT. It codes for CASSLERGNTEAFF.

This clone was seen only a few times. The chain links TRBV10-2 to TRBJ2-7; D unclear. V lost 6 bases, J lost 4 bases, and 7 bases lay in between. Per germline, CDR1 WSHSY and CDR2 SAAADI. CDR3 length: 11 residues. CDR3 loop: CASSDGYEQYF. The CDR3 nucleotides read TGCGCCAGCAGCGACGGTTACGAGCAGTACTTC.

The chain couples TRBV28 to TRBJ2-2; 14 bases are shared with TRBD2. The CDR3 sequence is 17 residues long. V was pared by 6 bases and J by 7 bases, with 10 bases of the junction left unmatched. Per germline, CDR1 MDHEN and CDR2 SYDVKM. CDR3 nucleotide sequence: TGTGCCAGCAGCCGGACTAGCGGGGGGTTGAAGAACGGGGAGCTGTTTTTT. Encoded protein: CASSRTSGGLKNGELFF.

The V call is TRBV30, the J call TRBJ1-4; 7 nucleotides match TRBD1. V was pared by 4 bases and J by 6 bases, with 8 bases of the junction left unmatched. The CDR3 covers 14 residues. Germline V CDR1 and CDR2: GTSNPN, SVGIG (reference sequence). The CDR3 region is CAWNWDRGDEKLFF. The CDR3 nucleotides are TGTGCCTGGAATTGGGACAGAGGGGATGAAAAACTGTTTTTT.

V and J are TRBV13 and TRBJ2-7, with TRBD1 matching over 10 bases. V lost 5 bases, J lost 6 bases, and 4 bases stayed unmatched. The V gene's germline CDR1 is PRHDT and CDR2 FYEKMQ (reference sequence). CDR3 size: 13 residues. The CDR3 region has the DNA TGTGCCAGCAGCCGGACAGGGGGGTTCGAGCAGTACTTC. Translated, it gives CASSRTGGFEQYF.

The J gene is TRBJ1-2, the V gene TRBV9, with TRBD1 identical over 9 bases. Trimming at V came to 3 bases and at J to 7 bases, leaving 10 bases not matched to a gene. This CDR3 is built from 15 residues. Per germline, CDR1 SGDLS and CDR2 YYNGEE. The CDR3 protein is CASSAGTGTVGGYTF. As DNA, the CDR3 is TGTGCCAGCAGCGCCGGGACAGGGACTGTGGGTGGCTACACCTTC.

The chain employs TRBV18 and TRBJ1-1; D is possibly TRBD1 (6 bases). CDR1 and CDR2 from the germline V gene are KGHSH and LQKENI. This CDR3 has 11 amino acids. Trimming left V 8 bases short and J 8 bases short, with 12 bases between. The CDR3 is CASQIQGEAFF. The CDR3 DNA reads as TGTGCCAGCCAGATACAGGGCGAAGCTTTCTTT.

The chain has TRBV2 and TRBJ2-6, with D possibly matching TRBD2 (6 bases). Trimming left V 8 bases short and J 0 bases short, with 8 bases between. The CDR3 consists of 14 residues. Germline V gene lookup returns CDR1 SNHLY and CDR2 FYNNEI. The CDR3 coding sequence is TGTGCCAGCGGAGGGAGCTCTGGGGCCAACGTCCTGACTTTC. As protein: CASGGSSGANVLTF.

This clone has a handful of counts. V usage is TRBV7-6 and J usage is TRBJ2-5, with D tentatively TRBD2 (5 bases). The germline CDR1 and CDR2 sequences are SGHVS and FNYEAQ. The CDR3 consists of 15 residues. Trimming removed 7 bases from V and 4 bases from J, with 19 bases in between. This CDR3 reads CASTKSGVGVETQYF. The DNA of the CDR3 is TGTGCCAGCACCAAGTCTGGTGTCGGGGTAGAGACCCAGTACTTC.

The rearrangement joins TRBV7-3 to TRBJ1-6; TRBD1 matches 9 bases. Germline CDR1 reads SGHTA; CDR2 reads FQGTGA. The V gene end was trimmed by 2 bases and the J gene end by 4 bases; junction bases not matched to a gene: 3. The CDR3 sequence is 16 residues long. CDR3 sequence: CASSLAGTGYNSPLHF. The CDR3 DNA follows: TGTGCCAGCAGCTTAGCCGGGACAGGGTATAATTCACCCCTCCACTTT. The whole variable domain, filled in from reference TRBV7-3 and TRBJ1-6, reads GAGVSQTPSNKVTEKGKYVELRCDPISGHTALYWYRQSLGQGPEFLIYFQGTGAADDSGLPNDRFFAVRPEGSVSTLKIQRTERGDSAVYLCASSLAGTGYNSPLHFGNGTRLTVT.

This chain links TRBV7-8 with TRBJ2-7; either TRBD1 or TRBD2 may fit D (6 bases each). The germline V gene has CDR1 SGHVS and CDR2 FQNEAQ. This CDR3 is 14 amino acids long. V was shortened by 5 bases and J by 3 bases, with 14 bases between the two germline ends. The CDR3 sequence is CASSQTQGLYEQYF. The DNA of the CDR3 is TGTGCCAGCAGCCAAACACAGGGACTCTACGAGCAGTACTTC.

This clone was observed once. The V call is TRBV5-1, the J call TRBJ2-7; D not resolved. Germline CDR1 SGHRS, CDR2 YFSETQ. This CDR3 is built from 15 residues. The V end was cut by 5 bases, the J end by 0 bases, with 15 bases between. Here the CDR3 reads CASSPLGIGSYEQYF. The CDR3 nucleotides read TGCGCCAGCAGTCCTCTTGGAATAGGCTCCTACGAGCAGTACTTC.

The V call is TRBV30, the J call TRBJ2-2, with D perhaps TRBD2 (7 bases). Germline V gene sequence: CDR1 GTSNPN, CDR2 SVGIG (reference sequence). Trimming took 0 bases from V and 13 from J, leaving 18 bases between them. CDR3 length: 14 amino acids. The CDR3 bases are TGTGCCTGGAGTGTTCGTGGGGGGGCGTCCCGGCTGTTTTTT. Its protein is CAWSVRGGASRLFF. The full variable domain, with the rest looked up from reference TRBV30 and TRBJ2-2, is SQTIHQWPATLVQPVGSPLSLECTVEGTSNPNLYWYRQAAGRGLQLLFYSVGIGQISSEVPQNLSASRPQDRQFILSSKKLLLSDSGFYLCAWSVRGGASRLFFGEGSRLTVL.

Concerning this clone itself: This CDR3 is also generated by other DNA sequences in the sample. DNA of the CDR3: TGCGCCAGCAGCTTGGTGGGGCTGAACACCGGGGAGCTGTTTTTT. This encodes CASSLVGLNTGELFF. V and J are TRBV5-1 and TRBJ2-2, with D maybe TRBD1 (5 bases). V lost 0 bases, J lost 1 base, and 7 bases lay in between. Germline CDR1 SGHRS, CDR2 YFSETQ. This CDR3 contains 15 residues.

The genes are TRBV5-1 and TRBJ2-3, with 8 bases that match TRBD2. The CDR3 length is 15 residues. Germline trimming cut 5 bases from V and 6 bases from J; bases unmatched to any gene: 11. Germline assignment: CDR1 SGHRS and CDR2 YFSETQ. CDR3 amino acids: CASRGTGGAPDTQYF. The CDR3 DNA reads TGCGCCAGCAGAGGTACGGGGGGGGCCCCCGATACGCAGTATTTT.

V gene TRBV29-1 combines with J gene TRBJ1-2, with a weak D call TRBD1 (5 bases). Germline V gene data show CDR1 as SQVTM and CDR2 as ANQGSEA. V gave up 5 bases and J gave up 4 bases, with 17 bases separating them. This CDR3 comprises 14 residues. CDR3 in DNA: TGCAGCGTTTGGGGAGGGGATGGTGGCTATGGCTACACCTTC. Encoded protein: CSVWGGDGGYGYTF.

The V and J genes are TRBV5-1 and TRBJ2-1; TRBD1 is a possible D gene (6 bases). Germline assignment: CDR1 SGHRS and CDR2 YFSETQ. CDR3 size: 16 residues. Trimming pared 0 bases from V and 5 bases from J, leaving 15 bases between. The CDR3 coding sequence is TGCGCCAGCAGCTTGGACGCTGGGGGCGCACACAATGAGCAGTTCTTC. Its translation is CASSLDAGGAHNEQFF.

The chain is built from TRBV28 and TRBJ1-2; tentative D call: TRBD1 (6 bases). Trimming removed 5 bases at V and 8 bases at J, with 18 bases between. The CDR3 spans 14 residues. Germline assignment: CDR1 MDHEN and CDR2 SYDVKM. For the CDR3, the DNA is TGTGCCAGCAGTCCACCAAACAGGGCGAACGGCTACACCTTC. It encodes CASSPPNRANGYTF.